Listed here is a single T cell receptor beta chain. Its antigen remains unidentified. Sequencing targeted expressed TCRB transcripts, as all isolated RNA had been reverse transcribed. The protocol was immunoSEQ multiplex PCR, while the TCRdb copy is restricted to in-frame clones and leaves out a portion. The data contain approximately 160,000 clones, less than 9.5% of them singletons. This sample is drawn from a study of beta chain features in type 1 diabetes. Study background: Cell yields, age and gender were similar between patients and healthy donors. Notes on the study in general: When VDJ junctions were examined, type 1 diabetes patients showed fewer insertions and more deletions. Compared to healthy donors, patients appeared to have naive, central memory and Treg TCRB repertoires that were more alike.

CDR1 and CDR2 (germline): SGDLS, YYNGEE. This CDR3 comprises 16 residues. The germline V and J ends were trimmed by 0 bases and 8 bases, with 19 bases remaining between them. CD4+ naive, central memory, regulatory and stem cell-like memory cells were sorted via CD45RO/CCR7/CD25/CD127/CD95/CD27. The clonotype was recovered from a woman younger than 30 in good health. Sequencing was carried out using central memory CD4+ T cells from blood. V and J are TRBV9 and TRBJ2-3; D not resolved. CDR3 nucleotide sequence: TGTGCCAGCAGCGTAGGATCTCGGGTGCCAATTTCTACGCAGTATTTT. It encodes CASSVGSRVPISTQYF. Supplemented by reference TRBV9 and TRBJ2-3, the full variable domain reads DSGVTQTPKHLITATGQRVTLRCSPRSGDLSVYWYQQSLDQGLQFLIQYYNGEERAKGNILERFSAQQFPDLHSELNLSSLELGDSALYFCASSVGSRVPISTQYFGPGTRLTVL.